This T cell receptor beta chain is from a study of CD8 T cells in Susac syndrome. Study-wide context: At the time their blood was drawn, patients with Susac syndrome were either therapy-naive, on corticosteroids (with some of them also receiving intravenous immunoglobulin), or on intravenous immunoglobulin alone.

Reverse transcription of roughly 0.5 to 1 ug RNA was performed with random hexamers. The CDR3 of TCR beta was amplified by immunoSEQ multiplex PCR across 54 Vbeta and 13 Jbeta. MiXCR, applied by TCRdb to the immunoSEQ multiplex PCR reads, yields one record per CDR3 protein. The profile covers tens of thousands of distinct CDR3 sequences, with 90% to 97% appearing a single time and 0.62% taken by the ten largest. Both CD4+ and CD8+ T cells were negatively isolated, and TEMRA cells underwent FACS enrichment. Whole-study findings and limits: The authors found fewer than 20 Susac-specific public clones in total CD8+ repertoires and roughly five in CD8+ TEMRA repertoires.

Turning to this clonotype: Its antigen remains unknown.

This CDR3 is built from 15 residues. The germline V gene encodes CDR1 SGHDT and CDR2 YYEEEE. V was shortened by 3 bases and J by 2 bases, with 14 bases between the two germline ends. The TCR originated in a human donor with Susac syndrome. Sequences were obtained from CD8+ T cells from PBMCs. The V call is TRBV5-6, the J call TRBJ2-5, with D perhaps being TRBD1 or TRBD2 (5 bases each). The CDR3 region is CASSSRDPIQETQYF. CDR3 in DNA: TGTGCCAGCAGCTCTCGGGACCCCATACAAGAGACCCAGTACTTC. Full variable domain (outside the CDR3, taken from reference TRBV5-6 and TRBJ2-5): DAGVTQSPTHLIKTRGQQVTLRCSPKSGHDTVSWYQQALGQGPQFIFQYYEEEERQRGNFPDRFSGHQFPNYSSELNVNALLLGDSALYLCASSSRDPIQETQYFGPGTRLLVL.